This T cell receptor (beta chain) was obtained from a study of CD8 T cells in ankylosing spondylitis. Quantitative barcoded 5'-RACE was used to prepare TCR beta libraries. One entry per CDR3 protein results from TCRdb running MiXCR on the 5' RACE reads. The sample gives fewer than 150,000 distinct CDR3 sequences, about 7% of which show up once; 12% is in the top ten. Study conclusions and caveats: Clones linked to disease were reported to show significant enrichment in matched ankylosing spondylitis synovial fluid. Ankylosing spondylitis blood appeared to carry a characteristic TCR beta motif of roughly eight highly homologous variants.

Of note for this clonotype: The antigen is undetermined.

V trimming: 4 bases; J trimming: 0 bases; junction bases outside the gene matches: 6. This CDR3 contains 16 residues. V gene TRBV12-3 or TRBV12-4 combines with J gene TRBJ1-5; 7 nucleotides match TRBD1. The sequenced sample consisted of blood, either unsorted or a sorted T cell fraction (not recorded which). The TCR sequence derives from a female donor with ankylosing spondylitis or in good health (not recorded which). The CDR3 is CASSSRDSLSNQPQHF. The CDR3 nucleotides are TGTGCCAGCAGTTCCCGGGACAGCCTTAGCAATCAGCCCCAGCATTTT.